The clone carrying this TCR beta chain occurred a few times. The entry originates in a study of T cells after yellow fever vaccination. Using its own MiXCR run on the 5' RACE reads, TCRdb lists one record per CDR3 protein. The sample lists about 400,000 distinct CDR3 sequences; approximately 10% were seen once. Germline V CDR1 and CDR2: DFQATT, SNEGSKA (reference sequence). V was pared by 2 bases and J by 4 bases, with 13 bases between. The CDR3 spans 14 residues. The specimen comprised PBMCs, sampled on the day of the first yellow fever vaccination. The chain has TRBV20-1 and TRBJ2-3; D uncertain. The clonotype originates from a young man who received the YFV17D yellow fever vaccine. The CDR3 region is CSARMGTGADTQYF. The CDR3 bases are TGCAGTGCTAGAATGGGTACTGGGGCAGATACGCAGTATTTT.